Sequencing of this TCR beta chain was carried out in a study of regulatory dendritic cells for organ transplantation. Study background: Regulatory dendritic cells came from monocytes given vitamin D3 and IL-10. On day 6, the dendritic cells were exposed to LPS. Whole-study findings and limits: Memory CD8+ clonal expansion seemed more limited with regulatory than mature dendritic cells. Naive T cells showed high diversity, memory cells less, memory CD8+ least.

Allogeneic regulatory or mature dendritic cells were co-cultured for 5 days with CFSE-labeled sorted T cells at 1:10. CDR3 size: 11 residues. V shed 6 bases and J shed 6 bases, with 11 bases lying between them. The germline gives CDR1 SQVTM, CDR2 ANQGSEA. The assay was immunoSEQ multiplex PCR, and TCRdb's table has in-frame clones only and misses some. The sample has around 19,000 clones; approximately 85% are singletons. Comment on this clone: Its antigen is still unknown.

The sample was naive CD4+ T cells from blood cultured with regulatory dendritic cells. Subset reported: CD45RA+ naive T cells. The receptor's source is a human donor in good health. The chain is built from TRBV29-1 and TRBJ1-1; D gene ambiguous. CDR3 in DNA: TGCAGCGTCCTAACCGGCGCTGAAGCTTTCTTT. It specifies CSVLTGAEAFF.